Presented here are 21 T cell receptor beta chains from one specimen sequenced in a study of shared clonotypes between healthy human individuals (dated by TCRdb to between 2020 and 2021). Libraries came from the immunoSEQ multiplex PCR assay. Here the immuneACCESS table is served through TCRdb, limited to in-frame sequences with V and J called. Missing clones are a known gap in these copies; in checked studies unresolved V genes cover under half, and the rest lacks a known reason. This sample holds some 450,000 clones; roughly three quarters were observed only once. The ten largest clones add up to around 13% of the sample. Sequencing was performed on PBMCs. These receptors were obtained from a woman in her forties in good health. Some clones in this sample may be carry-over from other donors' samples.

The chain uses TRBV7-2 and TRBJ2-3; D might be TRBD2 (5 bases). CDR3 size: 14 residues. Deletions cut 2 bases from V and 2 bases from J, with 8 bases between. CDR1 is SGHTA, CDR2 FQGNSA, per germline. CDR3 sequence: CASSLRTYTDTQYF. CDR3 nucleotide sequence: TGTGCCAGCAGCTTAAGGACTTACACAGATACGCAGTATTTT.

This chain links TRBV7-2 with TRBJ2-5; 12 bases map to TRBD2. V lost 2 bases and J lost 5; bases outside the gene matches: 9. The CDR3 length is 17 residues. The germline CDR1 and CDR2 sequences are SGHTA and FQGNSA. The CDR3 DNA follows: TGTGCCAGCAGCTTATCCCCCTCCGGGACTAGCGGGGAGACCCAGTACTTC. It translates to CASSLSPSGTSGETQYF.

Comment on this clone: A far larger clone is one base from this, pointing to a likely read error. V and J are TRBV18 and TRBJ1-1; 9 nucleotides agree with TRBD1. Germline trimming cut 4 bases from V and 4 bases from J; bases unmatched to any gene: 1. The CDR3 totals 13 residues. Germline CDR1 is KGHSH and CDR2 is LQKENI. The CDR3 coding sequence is TGTGCCAGCTCACAGGGACAGGGCACTGAAGCTTTCTTT. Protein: CASSQGQGTEAFF.

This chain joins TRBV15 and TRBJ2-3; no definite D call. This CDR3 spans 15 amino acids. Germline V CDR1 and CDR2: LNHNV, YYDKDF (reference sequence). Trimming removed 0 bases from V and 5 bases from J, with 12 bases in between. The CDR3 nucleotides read TGTGCCACCAGCAGAGATTCTGGGCTCCAAGATACGCAGTATTTT. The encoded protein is CATSRDSGLQDTQYF.

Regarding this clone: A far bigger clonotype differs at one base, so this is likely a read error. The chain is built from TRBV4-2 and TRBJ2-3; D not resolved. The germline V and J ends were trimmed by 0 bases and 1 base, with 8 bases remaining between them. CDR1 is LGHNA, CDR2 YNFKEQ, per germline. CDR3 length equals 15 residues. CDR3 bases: TGTGCCAGCAGCCAAGAGGCCATTCGCACAGATACGCAGTATTTT. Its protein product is CASSQEAIRTDTQYF.

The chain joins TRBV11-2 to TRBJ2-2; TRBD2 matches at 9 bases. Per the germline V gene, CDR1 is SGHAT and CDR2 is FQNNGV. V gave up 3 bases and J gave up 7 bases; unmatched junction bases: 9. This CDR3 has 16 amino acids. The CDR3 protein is CASSLVLAGMDGELFF. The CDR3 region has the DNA TGTGCCAGCAGCTTGGTCCTAGCGGGAATGGACGGGGAGCTGTTTTTT. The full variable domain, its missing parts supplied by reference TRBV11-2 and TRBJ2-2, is EAGVAQSPRYKIIEKRQSVAFWCNPISGHATLYWYQQILGQGPKLLIQFQNNGVVDDSQLPKDRFSAERLKGVDSTLKIQPAKLEDSAVYLCASSLVLAGMDGELFFGEGSRLTVL.

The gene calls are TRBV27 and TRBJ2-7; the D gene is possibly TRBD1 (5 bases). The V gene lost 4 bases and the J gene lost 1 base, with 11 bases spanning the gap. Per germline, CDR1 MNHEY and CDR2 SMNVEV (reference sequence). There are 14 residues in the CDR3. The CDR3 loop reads CASSWSAGSYEQYF. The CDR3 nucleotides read TGTGCCAGCAGTTGGTCGGCAGGGTCCTACGAGCAGTACTTC.

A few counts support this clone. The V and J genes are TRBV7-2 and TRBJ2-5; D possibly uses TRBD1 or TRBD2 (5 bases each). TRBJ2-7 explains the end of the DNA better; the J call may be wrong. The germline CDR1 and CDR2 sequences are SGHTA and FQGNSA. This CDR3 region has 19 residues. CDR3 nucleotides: TGTGCCAGCAGCACCGCGGCAGGGCTCTTCCGAGCGGATGCCTACGAGCAGTACTTC. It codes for CASSTAAGLFRADAYEQYF.

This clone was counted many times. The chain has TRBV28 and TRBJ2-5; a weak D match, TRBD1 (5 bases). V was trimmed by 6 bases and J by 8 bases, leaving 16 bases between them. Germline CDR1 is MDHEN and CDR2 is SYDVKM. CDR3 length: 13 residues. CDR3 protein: CASSLRPTATQYF. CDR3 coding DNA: TGTGCCAGCAGCCTCCGACCGACAGCCACCCAGTACTTC.

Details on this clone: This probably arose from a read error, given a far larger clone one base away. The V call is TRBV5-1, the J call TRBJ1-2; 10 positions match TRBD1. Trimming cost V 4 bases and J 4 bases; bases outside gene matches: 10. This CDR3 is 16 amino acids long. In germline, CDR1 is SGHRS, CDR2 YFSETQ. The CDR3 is CASSLWGTGDSYGYTF. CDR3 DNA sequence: TGCGCCAGCAGCCTATGGGGGACAGGGGATTCCTATGGCTACACCTTC.

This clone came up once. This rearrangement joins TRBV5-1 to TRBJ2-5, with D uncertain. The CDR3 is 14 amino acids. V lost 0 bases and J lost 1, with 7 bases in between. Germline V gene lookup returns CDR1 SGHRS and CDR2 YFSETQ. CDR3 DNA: TGCGCCAGCAGCTTGGCCCCAGGCCAAGAGACCCAGTACTTC. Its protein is CASSLAPGQETQYF.

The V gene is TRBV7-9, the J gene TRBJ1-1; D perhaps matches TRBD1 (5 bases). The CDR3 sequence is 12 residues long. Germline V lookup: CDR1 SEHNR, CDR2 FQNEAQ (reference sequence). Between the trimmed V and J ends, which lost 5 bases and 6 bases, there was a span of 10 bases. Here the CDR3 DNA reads TGTGCCAGCAGCCGACAGTTGGCTGAAGCTTTCTTT. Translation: CASSRQLAEAFF. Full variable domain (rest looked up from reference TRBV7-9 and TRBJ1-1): DTGVSQNPRHKITKRGQNVTFRCDPISEHNRLYWYRQTLGQGPEFLTYFQNEAQLEKSRLLSDRFSAERPKGSFSTLEIQRTEQGDSAMYLCASSRQLAEAFFGQGTRLTVV.

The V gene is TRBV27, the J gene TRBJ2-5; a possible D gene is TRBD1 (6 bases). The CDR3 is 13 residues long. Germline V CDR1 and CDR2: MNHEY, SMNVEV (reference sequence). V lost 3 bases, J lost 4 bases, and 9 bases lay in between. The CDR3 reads CASSFTGRETQYF. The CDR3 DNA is TGTGCCAGCAGTTTCACAGGGAGAGAGACCCAGTACTTC.

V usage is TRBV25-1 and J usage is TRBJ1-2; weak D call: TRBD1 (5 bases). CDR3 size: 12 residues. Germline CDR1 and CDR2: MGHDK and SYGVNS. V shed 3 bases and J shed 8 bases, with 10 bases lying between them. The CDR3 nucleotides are TGTGCCAGCAGTGAGGGGCGGGTCGGCTACACCTTC. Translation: CASSEGRVGYTF.

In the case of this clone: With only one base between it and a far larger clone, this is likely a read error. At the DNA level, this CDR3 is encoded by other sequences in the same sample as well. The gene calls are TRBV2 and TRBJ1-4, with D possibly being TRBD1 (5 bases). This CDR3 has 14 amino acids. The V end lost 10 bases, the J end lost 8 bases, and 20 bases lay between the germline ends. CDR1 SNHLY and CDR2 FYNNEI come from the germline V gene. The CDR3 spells CANRRGESNEKLFF. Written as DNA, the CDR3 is TGTGCCAACCGGCGGGGGGAGAGCAACGAAAAACTGTTTTTT.

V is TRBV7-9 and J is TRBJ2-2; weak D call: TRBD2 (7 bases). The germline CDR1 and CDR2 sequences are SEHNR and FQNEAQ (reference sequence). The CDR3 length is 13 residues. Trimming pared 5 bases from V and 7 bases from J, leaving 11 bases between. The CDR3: CASSPGGHGELFF. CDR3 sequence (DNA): TGTGCCAGCAGCCCCGGGGGGCACGGGGAGCTGTTTTTT.

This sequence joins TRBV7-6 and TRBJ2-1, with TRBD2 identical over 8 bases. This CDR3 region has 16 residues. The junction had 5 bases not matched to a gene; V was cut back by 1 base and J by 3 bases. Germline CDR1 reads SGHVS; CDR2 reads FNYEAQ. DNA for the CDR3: TGTGCCAGCAGCTTAGTCAGGGCGGGAGGCTACAATGAGCAGTTCTTC. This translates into CASSLVRAGGYNEQFF.

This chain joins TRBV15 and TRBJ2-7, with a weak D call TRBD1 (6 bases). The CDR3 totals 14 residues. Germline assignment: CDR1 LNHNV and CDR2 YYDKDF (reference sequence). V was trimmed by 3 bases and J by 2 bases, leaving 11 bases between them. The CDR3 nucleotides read TGTGCCACCAGCAGTCAGGGGCCAACCTACGAGCAGTACTTC. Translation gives CATSSQGPTYEQYF.

CDR3 amino acids: CTISGGDPADTQYF. The CDR3 nucleotides are TGCACCATTTCAGGGGGCGACCCGGCAGATACGCAGTATTTT. The chain combines TRBV29-1 with TRBJ2-3; 8 bases are a match to TRBD1. The CDR3 is 14 residues long. Germline V gene sequence: CDR1 SQVTM, CDR2 ANQGSEA.

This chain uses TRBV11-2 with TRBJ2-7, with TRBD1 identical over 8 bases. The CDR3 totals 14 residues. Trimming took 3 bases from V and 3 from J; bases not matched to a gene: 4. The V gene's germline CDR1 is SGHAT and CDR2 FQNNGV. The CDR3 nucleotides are TGTGCCAGCAGCTTGGACAGGGTGAACTACGAGCAGTACTTC. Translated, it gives CASSLDRVNYEQYF.

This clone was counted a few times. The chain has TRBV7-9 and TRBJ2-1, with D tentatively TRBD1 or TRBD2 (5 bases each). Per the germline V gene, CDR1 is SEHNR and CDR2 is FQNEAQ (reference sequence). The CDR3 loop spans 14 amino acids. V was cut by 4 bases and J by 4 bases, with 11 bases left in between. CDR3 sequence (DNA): TGTGCCAGCAGCTCCCGGGACGGATACAATGAGCAGTTCTTC. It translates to CASSSRDGYNEQFF.